This T cell receptor (beta chain) was documented in a study of cytomegalovirus exposure and HLA in healthy donors (dated by TCRdb to 2017 to 2019). For context, the study as a whole: An earlier analysis of several hundred of the donors reported over 250 Gb of sequence data and 95 million to 130 million unique TCR beta sequences obtained from 150 million to 200 million T cells. Rather than drawing on any new phenotypic data, the later analysis identified candidate immune exposures from TCR beta sequences and the way those sequences occurred across donors. The study used immunosequencing to profile the T cell repertoires of hundreds of subjects and linked those repertoires to cytomegalovirus serostatus. To predict cytomegalovirus infection status, the study brought together high-throughput TCR immunosequencing, statistical association of individual TCRs with disease status, and machine learning. In addition to the first cohort of 666 subjects, a separate validation cohort of 100 to 150 different subjects was used. Donor age, sex, ethnicity and CMV serostatus were collected together with the repertoire data. Roughly 300 gigabases of sequencing data and roughly 81 million unique TCR sequences made up an early release that covered nearly 650 HLA-typed donors. Among the approximately 400 genotyped donors, approximately 81% belonged to the genetic ancestry cluster associated with self-reported Caucasian donors. Across about 370 genotyped donors of the cohort, an average of about 240,000 unique TCR beta nucleotide sequences per donor were sequenced, and 15% to 20% of those sequences were non-productive. In a later analysis, previously published TCR beta repertoires from several hundred donors were re-analyzed and high-resolution HLA genotyping was added so that TCR occurrence patterns could be studied. The number of donors typed differed by locus, with roughly 620-640 for A, B, C, DRB1 and DQB1, approximately 500 for DQA1, under 610 for DPA1, and some 470 for DPB1. An earlier analysis of 500 to 750 of the donors applied high-throughput TCR beta sequencing to assess whether each TCR beta V gene segment acted as functional or pseudogenic. Every discovery cohort repertoire had been produced on one sequencing platform. HLA typing included class I and class II loci at four-digit resolution. The study aimed to test whether signatures of past pathogen exposure could be identified by cataloging public T cell receptors. Genome-wide SNP genotypes for about 60% of the roughly 670 donors were used in a later genetic analysis, which treated that subset as a discovery cohort. Because of strong linkage in the cohort, roughly five DR-DQ haplotypes were treated as single units for association and clustering.

With respect to this clone: No antigen is known for it. No much larger clonotype is one base removed from it; base qualities were not supplied.

Library generation was performed with the immunoSEQ multiplex PCR assay. For the multiplex PCR, a mixture combining 60 forward primers for TCR Vbeta segments and 13 reverse primers for TCR Jbeta segments was used. Amplification of the CDR3 region of rearranged TCR beta genes was performed with a multiplex PCR assay on genomic DNA. The amplified TCR beta libraries were sequenced on the Illumina HiSeq System as 87-base-pair reads. The published analysis was carried out like this. Across the 500 to 750 repertoires, a later analysis counted 80 million or so unique TCR beta chains, roughly 11 million of which were shared by at least two donors. Raw reads were error-corrected and collapsed into unique sequences by a nearest-neighbor algorithm in which closely related sequences were merged to remove PCR and sequencing errors. V, D and J gene segments were assigned by aligning CDR3 sequences to IMGT reference sequences. Each retained sequence needed at least a six-nucleotide match to both a V gene segment and a J gene segment. A rearrangement counted as productive if the CDR3 had no stop codons and remained in frame with V and J, and every other rearrangement counted as non-productive. Following IMGT convention, CDR3 was defined as the stretch from the second conserved V-encoded cysteine up to the conserved J-encoded phenylalanine. In an earlier analysis of some 550 of the donors, sequences lacking an unambiguous match to a single V gene segment were excluded. An earlier analysis of several hundred of the donors called V segments functional above 56.7% productive rearrangements and segregating when the between-donor standard deviation exceeded 5%. To diagnose cytomegalovirus status from the catalog of TCR beta chain sequences, a statistical classification framework was built. V and J gene assignment, in a later analysis, came from comparing TCR nucleotide sequences with IMGT/GENE-DB human TR gene sequences. Using the TCRdist pipeline, a later analysis assigned CDR3 sequences along with most-parsimonious VDJ recombination scenarios. A later analysis defined each TCR beta chain by its CDR3 amino acid sequence plus V-gene family, and excluded reads lacking a unique V-gene family. To address suspected cross-contamination and a sequencing artifact, a later analysis removed 450 to 700 highly shared, low-generation-probability nucleotide sequences. For each public chain, a later analysis derived a clonal expansion index from normalized ranks of inferred template counts within each repertoire. In a later analysis, generation probabilities were computed using a VDJ recombination model fitted to out-of-frame rearrangements, and the results were checked against IGoR. In a later analysis, hypergeometric tests were used to score TCR-TCR, TCR-HLA and TCR-CMV co-occurrence, with a repertoire-size bias correction applied to TCR pairs. In a later analysis, false discovery rates were estimated by permuting HLA or CMV assignments 20 times. In a later analysis, co-occurring TCRs were grouped with DBSCAN, and TCRdist sequence similarity was added when clustering was performed within HLA-allele-positive subsets. For co-occurrence clustering, repertoires with fewer than 30,000 or more than 120,000 public chains were excluded, along with five repertoires with anomalous nucleotide sharing. The clones in this table, taken by TCRdb from immuneACCESS, are in-frame only. Not every clone is retained; where verified, under half of the shortfall comes from an unresolved V gene, and the cause of the rest is unknown. That table furnishes V, J and clone size, whereas the DNA furnished D and trimming. In all, the sample holds approximately 220,000 clones, and about 75% of those were seen once. The ten largest make up 1.5% to 2% of the sample.

The cohort was made up of approximately 670 healthy bone marrow donors. Cohort members were all nominally healthy when sampled, although unrecorded immune exposures were likely present. The donor tested CMV seronegative and was one of the 352 seronegative cohort members. Each donor provided a peripheral blood sample, and peripheral blood mononuclear cells were used for TCR beta sequencing. The Qiagen DNeasy Blood Extraction Kit was used to extract genomic DNA from the blood cell samples. V trim: 3 bases; J trim: 3 bases; unmatched bases: 11. The germline V gene gives CDR1 as SGDLS and CDR2 as YYNGEE. From cysteine to phenylalanine, the CDR3 is 19 amino acids long. The read is trimmed to its CDR3 DNA, 57 bases read in frame from base 1. Study-level results and caveats: In vitro tests confirmed that a few of the cytomegalovirus-associated TCR beta chains recognize cytomegalovirus antigens. Assigning TCR associations to individual alleles was difficult when HLA alleles, especially DR and DQ, strongly co-occurred. In a later analysis, TCR association rates were found to vary across HLA loci, with the most associated TCRs seen for DRB1 alleles and the fewest for HLA-C alleles. An association between a missense DCLRE1C variant and V-gene and J-gene trimming of TCR beta chains was found in a later genetic analysis and replicated in an independent cohort. A cluster of highly shared sequence variants was judged likely to be a technical artifact of the sequencing pipeline. In a later analysis, most CMV-associated TCR beta chains were found to appear HLA-restricted, with HLA associations seemingly driven largely by CMV exposure. According to a later analysis, parvovirus B19, influenza, CMV and Epstein-Barr virus appeared linked to several top co-occurrence clusters. While some public TCRs were present in many individuals, most TCR sequences turned up only very rarely across donors. It was suggested by the authors that the approach could potentially be generalized to other disease states and immunological phenotypes. At a false discovery rate of 0.05, a later analysis linked under 20,000 TCR beta sequences to specific HLA alleles. In both the original and validation cohorts, the classifier was reported to diagnose cytomegalovirus status with high specificity and sensitivity. In a later analysis, HLA-associated TCR beta chains were found to be more clonally expanded and to have lower generation probabilities than equally common non-associated chains. In this cohort, only TCR beta chains were sequenced, and detectable features were limited by the absence of alpha or paired-chain data. Because counts were too low, around 18 rarely observed V segments, including chromosome 9 orphons, were left out of the earlier analysis of approximately 500 of the donors. A total of 164 TCR beta chains were listed by the study as associated with cytomegalovirus. The presence/absence analyses assumed that sequencing depth was roughly uniform across donors, and that assumption may not be true. The 87-base-pair reads could not distinguish some IMGT-functional V segments, including TRBV6-2 and TRBV6-3, so those segments were excluded. Broadly in line with IMGT annotations, most TCR beta V segments showed up in productive rearrangements about 90% or about 30% of the time in an earlier analysis of 450 to 600 of the donors. A further reported finding was that TCR beta sequences accurately predicted the HLA-A and HLA-B alleles for most subjects in the first cohort. Because some donors lacked HLA typing at each locus, the association tests relied only on the typed subset. According to a later genetic analysis, donors in an Asian-associated ancestry cluster had fewer N-insertions in productive TCRs than the roughly 700-donor mean. Correlated functional status among segregating V segments might reflect linkage disequilibrium, but an unknown experimental factor could not be ruled out. CMV serostatus was the only immune exposure information available for the cohort.

This clonotype was sampled from a young woman in good health and CMV-seronegative. The chain joins TRBV9 to TRBJ2-5; 16 junctional bases match TRBD2. Sequencing was done on a sample of PBMCs. The DNA sequence is TGTGCCAGCAGCGCCTTCGGGACTAGCGGGGGGGCTTTCGAAGAGACCCAGTACTTC. Translated, it reads CASSAFGTSGGAFEETQYF.